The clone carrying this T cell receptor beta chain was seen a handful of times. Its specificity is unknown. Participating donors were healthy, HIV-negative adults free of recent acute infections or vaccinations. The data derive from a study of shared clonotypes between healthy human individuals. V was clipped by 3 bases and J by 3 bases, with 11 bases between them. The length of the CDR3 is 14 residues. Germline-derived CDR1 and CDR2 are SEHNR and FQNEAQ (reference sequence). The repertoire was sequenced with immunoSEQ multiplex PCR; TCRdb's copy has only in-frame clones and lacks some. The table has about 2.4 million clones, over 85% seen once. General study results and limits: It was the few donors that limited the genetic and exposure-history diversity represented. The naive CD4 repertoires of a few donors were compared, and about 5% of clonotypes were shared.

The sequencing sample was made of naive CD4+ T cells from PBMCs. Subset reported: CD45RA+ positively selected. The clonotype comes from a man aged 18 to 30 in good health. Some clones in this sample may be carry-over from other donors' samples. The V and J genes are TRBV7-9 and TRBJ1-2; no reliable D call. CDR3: CASSFPGQDYGYTF. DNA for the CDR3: TGTGCCAGCAGCTTTCCTGGTCAGGACTATGGCTACACCTTC.